This T cell receptor beta chain originates from a study of radiotherapy plus CTLA-4 blockade in lung cancer. Concerning this clone itself: Antigen unknown.

This CDR3 has 17 amino acids. V gave up 5 bases and J gave up 6 bases; unmatched junction bases: 15. From germline, CDR1 is LNHNV and CDR2 YYDKDF (reference sequence). Ipilimumab-mediated CTLA-4 blockade plus focal radiation was given to patients having chemo-refractory metastatic non-small-cell lung cancer. Sequencing was performed with immunoSEQ multiplex PCR; in TCRdb, only in-frame clones are kept and a portion is missing. The data show 100,000 to 150,000 clones, 78% seen once. Study-level results: Reports state that early shifts in blood T cell clones, with interferon-beta, best predicted response.

The V call is TRBV15, the J call TRBJ2-1, with 8 bases identical to TRBD1. This receptor was obtained from a human donor with non-small cell lung cancer who had a partial response to radiotherapy plus ipilimumab. The material sequenced was peripheral blood, taken from a patient treated with radiotherapy plus ipilimumab. The CDR3 is CATSVQGRGLLGNEQFF. CDR3 nucleotide sequence: TGTGCCACCAGCGTCCAGGGCAGGGGGCTTTTAGGCAATGAGCAGTTCTTC.